This is a list of T cell receptor beta chains from one sample in a study of cytomegalovirus exposure and HLA in healthy donors. Clones were read by immunoSEQ multiplex PCR, and TCRdb kept only the in-frame ones, dropping some. The sample consists of roughly 77,000 clones, around a tenth of them appearing once. The sample consisted of PBMCs. The receptor source for this set is a man aged 60-69 years in good health and CMV-seropositive. CDR3s include the opening cysteine and the closing phenylalanine or tryptophan.

J,V,CDR3
TRBJ1-1,TRBV5-8,CASKWDRARPLLEAFF
TRBJ1-2,TRBV10-3,CAISDPGQMDYGYTF
TRBJ2-7,TRBV5-7,CASSLTGTRSSYEQYF
TRBJ2-5,TRBV6-5,CASRGGAGETQYF
TRBJ2-6,TRBV10-3,CAISESRSSGANVLTF
TRBJ2-5,TRBV15,CATSRRLAGGLETQYF
TRBJ2-7,TRBV6-6,CASRGEGYEQYF
TRBJ1-2,TRBV19,CASSIREAYGYTF
TRBJ1-4,TRBV7-6,CASSLGPGQGNEKLFF
TRBJ2-7,TRBV2,CASSVQGYEQYF
TRBJ1-2,TRBV28,CASRSQGTGFYGYTF
TRBJ2-7,TRBV30,CAWSVDRSYEQYF
TRBJ2-3,TRBV25-1,CASSGDWYADTQYF
TRBJ2-1,TRBV6-6,CASRYRGGTLLHEQFF
TRBJ2-7,TRBV11-3,CASSLGEDYEQYF
TRBJ2-5,TRBV5-6,CASSSGGRETQYF
TRBJ2-5,TRBV19,CAPSGEQKETQYF
TRBJ2-1,TRBV5-1,CASSLERTLNEQFF
TRBJ2-6,TRBV15,CATSEDSSGANVLTF
TRBJ2-3,TRBV7-2,CASSTGQGNTATQYF
TRBJ2-3,TRBV28,CASSPVGTSGTDTQYF
TRBJ1-2,TRBV11-2,CASSLSVQRAGYGYTF
TRBJ1-2,TRBV28,CASSLYQGTGYTF
TRBJ2-7,TRBV28,CASSGLARDEQYF
TRBJ1-1,TRBV27,CASSSPGRGTEAFF
TRBJ2-1,TRBV28,CASSLQGTGERSEQFF
TRBJ2-3,TRBV14,CASSQVRRGRAGDTQYF
TRBJ1-3,TRBV18,CASLGQPVSGNTIYF
TRBJ1-3,TRBV5-1,CASSPGQGGNTIYF
TRBJ2-3,TRBV9,CASSVEIAGGNTDTQYF
TRBJ2-5,TRBV6-5,CASSYSGLAETQYF
TRBJ2-7,TRBV6-6,CASLGRDRSYEQYF
TRBJ2-7,TRBV7-8,CASSLRDEQYF
TRBJ2-7,TRBV5-4,CASSLFPAGGQYEQYF
TRBJ2-1,TRBV19,CASSILTLAGVNNEQFF